This T cell receptor beta chain comes out of a study of identical twins. Study-level findings and limits: Conclusions rested on cross-sectional statistics rather than following the same donors.

V was trimmed by 6 bases and J by 0 bases, leaving 6 bases between them. The CDR3 loop spans 13 amino acids. Germline CDR1 MNHNS, CDR2 SASEGT. This clonotype has a count of ten or more. Its target is unknown. Each CDR3 protein gets one entry after TCRdb re-called the 5' RACE reads with MiXCR. The table includes some 690,000 distinct CDR3 sequences, 21% detected once. The sample was also reused in another study, on T cells expressing NK-cell markers.

Source material: PBMCs. This chain uses TRBV6-1 with TRBJ1-3; no reliable D call. The TCR sequence derives from a woman younger than 35 in good health. CDR3 amino acids: CASRGLSGNTIYF. CDR3 nucleotides: TGTGCCAGCAGGGGCCTCTCTGGAAACACCATATATTTT.